The next 28 T cell receptor beta chains were all read from a single sample in a study of a mutant IDH1 vaccine in newly diagnosed glioma. These receptors lack a known antigen. Stated time point: week 11, during vaccination. Each dose of the vaccine consisted of 300 ug of mutant IDH1 20-mer peptide, with topical imiquimod. TCRdb's table, derived via immunoSEQ multiplex PCR, lists solely in-frame clones and lacks some. Of roughly 120,000 clones listed, roughly 78% are singletons. This material consisted of PBMCs, taken from a glioma patient whose treatment included an IDH1 peptide vaccine. Receptor source: a man in his forties with glioma.

The chain carries TRBV5-8 and TRBJ1-3; maybe TRBD1 (5 bases). Trimming took off 4 bases at V and 6 bases at J, with 11 bases between the two ends. Germline V gene sequence: CDR1 SGHTS, CDR2 YDEGEE. The CDR3 spans 13 residues. The CDR3 coding sequence is TGTGCCAGCAGCCCCGGGACCGTAAACACCATATATTTT. As protein: CASSPGTVNTIYF.

This sequence joins TRBV27 and TRBJ2-2; 9 bases match TRBD2. Germline assignment: CDR1 MNHEY and CDR2 SMNVEV (reference sequence). There are 17 residues in the CDR3. V lost 5 bases, J lost 6 bases, and 13 bases stayed unmatched. The CDR3 coding sequence is TGTGCCAGCAGTCCCGGACTGGCGGGGGGGCCTGCCGGGGAGCTGTTTTTT. The encoded protein is CASSPGLAGGPAGELFF.

The J gene is TRBJ2-5, the V gene TRBV19; D is ambiguous. V lost 0 bases and J lost 5, with 10 bases in between. The germline V gene has CDR1 LNHDA and CDR2 SQIVND (reference sequence). CDR3 size: 14 residues. As DNA, the CDR3 is TGTGCCAGTAGTATAGATCCGGGCAGTGAGACCCAGTACTTC. It codes for CASSIDPGSETQYF.

The chain uses TRBV5-8 and TRBJ2-2; D is unclear. Germline V gene data show CDR1 as SGHTS and CDR2 as YDEGEE. With 4 bases removed from V and 9 bases from J, the gap between germline ends came to 13 bases. This CDR3 has 13 amino acids. This chain's CDR3 is CASSLKDTRELFF. The CDR3 DNA follows: TGTGCCAGCAGCCTTAAAGATACTAGGGAGCTGTTTTTT.

The CDR3 spells CASSYSPQPLNSPLHF. As DNA, the CDR3 is TGTGCCAGCAGTTACTCTCCTCAGCCTCTAAATTCACCCCTCCACTTT. V and J are TRBV6-5 and TRBJ1-6; D unresolved. Trimming took 0 bases from V and 7 from J, leaving 13 bases between them. The CDR3 has 16 residues. Germline CDR1 is MNHEY and CDR2 is SVGAGI.

The chain carries TRBV5-1 and TRBJ2-5; TRBD2 aligns across 15 bases. Germline values: CDR1 SGHRS, CDR2 YFSETQ. This CDR3 spans 16 amino acids. With 4 bases clipped from V and 5 bases from J, the junction kept 6 bases outside the gene matches. Here the CDR3 DNA reads TGCGCCAGCAGCGGGGGACTAGCGGGAGGAAGGGAGACCCAGTACTTC. As protein: CASSGGLAGGRETQYF.

The chain employs TRBV6-5 and TRBJ2-2; 9 bases are shared with TRBD2. CDR3 length: 16 residues. Germline V gene lookup returns CDR1 MNHEY and CDR2 SVGAGI. The V segment lost 3 bases and the J segment 8 bases; nucleotides outside the gene matches: 10. The CDR3 loop is CASSYQRGATGGELFF. The DNA for the CDR3 is TGTGCCAGCAGTTATCAGCGGGGGGCAACTGGTGGGGAGCTGTTTTTT.

The V and J genes are TRBV28 and TRBJ1-1; D is uncertain. This CDR3 spans 14 amino acids. V dropped 8 bases and J dropped 3 bases, with 16 bases sitting between them. The germline gives CDR1 MDHEN, CDR2 SYDVKM. The CDR3 spells CASSPGGGYTEAFF. CDR3 sequence (DNA): TGTGCCAGCTCCCCCGGCGGAGGCTACACTGAAGCTTTCTTT.

CDR3 bases: TGTGCCAGCAGGGCCTCAGGGTTATCTGGGGCCAACGTCCTGACTTTC. Its translation: CASRASGLSGANVLTF. The V and J genes are TRBV25-1 and TRBJ2-6; tentative D call: TRBD1 (5 bases). Trimming took off 6 bases at V and 1 base at J, with 13 bases between the two ends. Germline V gene lookup returns CDR1 MGHDK and CDR2 SYGVNS. This CDR3 spans 16 amino acids. The complete variable domain, with remaining parts taken from reference TRBV25-1 and TRBJ2-6, reads EADIYQTPRYLVIGTGKKITLECSQTMGHDKMYWYQQDPGMELHLIHYSYGVNSTEKGDLSSESTVSRIRTEHFPLTLESARPSHTSQYLCASRASGLSGANVLTFGAGSRLTVL.

This clone appeared a single time. The chain is built from TRBV20-1 and TRBJ2-3, with D uncertain. This CDR3 has 11 residues. From germline, CDR1 is DFQATT and CDR2 SNEGSKA (reference sequence). The CDR3 DNA reads as TGCAATGCCCCGCGGTCAGATACGCAGTATTTT. This translates into CNAPRSDTQYF.

This clone turned up a few times. The J gene is TRBJ1-1, the V gene TRBV9; D gene ambiguous. CDR3 length: 13 residues. Germline CDR1 reads SGDLS; CDR2 reads YYNGEE. V dropped 3 bases and J dropped 0 bases, with 6 bases sitting between them. In DNA, the CDR3 is TGTGCCAGCAGCGGTGGGGTGAACACTGAAGCTTTCTTT. Translated, it gives CASSGGVNTEAFF.

The chain links TRBV6-5 to TRBJ1-6; D remains unclear. Germline V gene data show CDR1 as MNHEY and CDR2 as SVGAGI. The ends were cut back, 0 bases at V and 13 bases at J, with 10 bases in the middle. The CDR3 spans 13 residues. The CDR3 here is CASSYSTLWPLHF. CDR3 bases: TGTGCCAGCAGTTACTCAACCCTTTGGCCCCTCCACTTT.

The V gene is TRBV5-6, the J gene TRBJ1-6; tentatively, D is TRBD1 (6 bases). CDR3 size: 18 residues. V was trimmed by 0 bases and J by 7 bases, leaving 20 bases between them. Per germline, CDR1 SGHDT and CDR2 YYEEEE. CDR3 amino acids: CASSLEGPTGWKNSPLHF. The CDR3 coding sequence is TGTGCCAGCAGCTTGGAGGGCCCCACAGGGTGGAAAAATTCACCCCTCCACTTT.

The chain joins TRBV18 to TRBJ1-2; D unclear. This CDR3 has 16 residues. Germline loops: CDR1 KGHSH, CDR2 LQKENI. Trimming removed 3 bases at V and 8 bases at J, with 22 bases between. DNA of the CDR3: TGTGCCAGCTCACCTTCTCCGGACCCAAGGGTCCGAGGCTACACCTTC. This encodes CASSPSPDPRVRGYTF.

The V gene is TRBV5-6, the J gene TRBJ1-2, with 7 bases fitting TRBD1. The CDR3 loop spans 13 amino acids. Per the germline V gene, CDR1 is SGHDT and CDR2 is YYEEEE. V gave up 5 bases and J gave up 4 bases; unmatched junction bases: 5. CDR3 residues: CASRTGTAYGYTF. The CDR3 DNA follows: TGTGCCAGCAGAACCGGGACAGCCTATGGCTACACCTTC.

The V and J genes are TRBV6-4 and TRBJ1-6; tentatively, D is TRBD1 (6 bases). The CDR3 is made up of 16 amino acids. Trimming shortened V by 5 bases and J by 7 bases, and 18 bases separated the two germline ends. Germline V gene sequence: CDR1 MRHNA, CDR2 SNTAGT. The CDR3 DNA reads TGTGCCAGCAGTTCTTTACCCATCGGGGGCAATTCACCCCTCCACTTT. Translated, it gives CASSSLPIGGNSPLHF.

The V call is TRBV13, the J call TRBJ1-1, with TRBD1 identical over 8 bases. Trimming removed 4 bases from V and 8 bases from J; junction bases left unmatched: 6. The CDR3 sequence is 13 residues long. Germline assignment: CDR1 PRHDT and CDR2 FYEKMQ (reference sequence). The CDR3 spells CASSWTGNREAFF. As DNA, the CDR3 is TGTGCCAGCAGCTGGACAGGGAACAGAGAAGCTTTCTTT.

The chain has TRBV29-1 and TRBJ1-4, with D possibly being TRBD1 (6 bases). Germline CDR1 is SQVTM and CDR2 is ANQGSEA. This CDR3 has 18 residues. CDR3 bases: TGCAGGGATTGGGGGACGGCCAGGGGAAGGGAAGCTAATGAAAAACTGTTTTTT. It specifies CRDWGTARGREANEKLFF.

In its sample, this clone was seen a few times. J is TRBJ1-5 and V is TRBV10-2; D may be TRBD1 (5 bases). Deletions cut 8 bases from V and 7 bases from J, with 15 bases between. Looked up from germline, CDR1 is WSHSY and CDR2 is SAAADI. This CDR3 spans 13 amino acids. The CDR3 loop is CASRRGSRQPQHF. CDR3 bases: TGCGCCAGCCGGAGGGGCTCAAGGCAGCCCCAGCATTTT.

The chain links TRBV7-9 to TRBJ1-3, with TRBD1 matching 7 bases. This CDR3 is built from 16 residues. The ends lost 5 bases at V and 2 bases at J; junction bases unmatched: 9. The germline CDR1 and CDR2 sequences are SEHNR and FQNEAQ (reference sequence). The CDR3 here is CASSLIDRVTGNTIYF. In nucleotides, the CDR3 is TGTGCCAGCAGCCTGATCGACAGGGTGACTGGAAACACCATATATTTT. The full variable domain, its missing parts supplied by reference TRBV7-9 and TRBJ1-3, is DTGVSQNPRHKITKRGQNVTFRCDPISEHNRLYWYRQTLGQGPEFLTYFQNEAQLEKSRLLSDRFSAERPKGSFSTLEIQRTEQGDSAMYLCASSLIDRVTGNTIYFGEGSWLTVV.

This chain connects TRBV15 to TRBJ2-7; TRBD2 aligns across 8 bases. The CDR3 length is 17 residues. V trimming: 4 bases; J trimming: 6 bases; junction bases outside the gene matches: 17. Germline CDR1 is LNHNV and CDR2 is YYDKDF (reference sequence). The CDR3 DNA follows: TGTGCCACCAGCACCGGGACTAGTCTGCAGGGATCAGGCGAGCAGTACTTC. As protein: CATSTGTSLQGSGEQYF.

The V gene is TRBV2, the J gene TRBJ2-5, with TRBD2 matching over 13 bases. The CDR3 loop spans 18 amino acids. V lost 8 bases, J lost 2 bases, and 14 bases stayed unmatched. Germline V gene lookup returns CDR1 SNHLY and CDR2 FYNNEI. This CDR3 reads CASLGPRTSGRRQETQYF. The CDR3 DNA reads as TGTGCCAGCCTAGGGCCGAGGACTAGCGGGAGACGGCAAGAGACCCAGTACTTC.

V is TRBV15 and J is TRBJ2-1; D uncertain. Germline lookup yields CDR1 LNHNV and CDR2 YYDKDF (reference sequence). The CDR3 extends over 14 amino acids. The V end was cut by 2 bases, the J end by 1 base, with 6 bases between. This chain's CDR3 is CATSRRRSYNEQFF. The CDR3, as DNA: TGTGCCACCAGCAGAAGACGTTCCTACAATGAGCAGTTCTTC.

V and J are TRBV28 and TRBJ1-3, with TRBD1 identical over 10 bases. Per the germline V gene, CDR1 is MDHEN and CDR2 is SYDVKM. Trimming at V came to 5 bases and at J to 4 bases, leaving 8 bases not matched to a gene. CDR3 size: 16 residues. The CDR3, as DNA: TGTGCCAGCAGTAGTCCCGGGACAGGGGCCGGAAACACCATATATTTT. It specifies CASSSPGTGAGNTIYF. Complete variable domain (other parts from reference TRBV28 and TRBJ1-3): DVKVTQSSRYLVKRTGEKVFLECVQDMDHENMFWYRQDPGLGLRLIYFSYDVKMKEKGDIPEGYSVSREKKERFSLILESASTNQTSMYLCASSSPGTGAGNTIYFGEGSWLTVV.

V gene TRBV10-3 combines with J gene TRBJ1-2; D may be TRBD1 (5 bases). Germline loops: CDR1 ENHRY, CDR2 SYGVKD. V was cut by 11 bases and J by 0 bases, with 16 bases left in between. This CDR3 comprises 14 residues. CDR3 region: CAAWDGKTNYGYTF. The DNA of the CDR3 is TGTGCCGCCTGGGACGGAAAAACTAACTATGGCTACACCTTC.

In DNA, the CDR3 is TGTGCCACCGTACAGAGTCATAGCAATCAGCCCCAGCATTTT. Encoded protein: CATVQSHSNQPQHF. The J gene is TRBJ1-5, the V gene TRBV6-1, with D unclear. Per germline, CDR1 MNHNS and CDR2 SASEGT. This CDR3 region has 14 residues. Between the trimmed V and J ends, which lost 10 bases and 0 bases, there was a span of 13 bases.

V usage is TRBV18 and J usage is TRBJ2-7, with D perhaps matching TRBD1 (5 bases). CDR3 length: 12 residues. The germline V gene has CDR1 KGHSH and CDR2 LQKENI. V lost 4 bases and J 6 bases, leaving 10 bases between the germline ends. CDR3 region: CASSRRAVEQYF. In nucleotides, the CDR3 is TGTGCCAGCTCACGCAGGGCTGTCGAGCAGTACTTC.

The chain couples TRBV5-5 to TRBJ2-7; D gene uncertain. The CDR3 has 13 amino acids. Trimming stripped 4 bases from V and 5 bases from J, with 13 bases between. Germline V gene sequence: CDR1 SGHKS, CDR2 YYEKEE (reference sequence). Written as DNA, the CDR3 is TGTGCCAGCAGCCGGAGTGGTAACCACGAGCAGTACTTC. As protein: CASSRSGNHEQYF.